This T cell receptor (beta chain) was sequenced in a study of regulatory T cells in long-lasting Graves disease. Time point denoted: newly diagnosed GD, antithyroid drugs for less than 3 months. PBMC-extracted RNA yielded the TCR library. Researchers made TCR beta libraries by using iRepertoire HTBI primers and running Arm-PCR on CDR3 regions. TCRdb fed the multiplex PCR reads into MiXCR, producing one record per CDR3 protein. Among approximately 540,000 distinct CDR3 sequences listed, around 13% were seen once. This clonotype appeared many times. Germline V gene lookup returns CDR1 SEHNR and CDR2 FQNEAQ (reference sequence). The V gene lost 4 bases and the J gene lost 1 base, with 17 bases spanning the gap. This CDR3 comprises 16 residues. The same sample was also used in a study of T cells in Graves' hyperthyroidism and ophthalmopathy. As reported in that work: Patients with uncontrolled infections, other autoimmune diseases, pregnancy or lactation were excluded. Ophthalmopathy, as predicted by the model, came a median 6.5 months after the prediction.

The chain couples TRBV7-9 to TRBJ2-7, with a tentative D call TRBD2 (6 bases). The sequence was obtained from a woman aged 30 to 39 with Graves disease. The sequences come from peripheral blood mononuclear cells (PBMCs), collected at new diagnosis, from a patient treated with antithyroid drugs. For the CDR3, the DNA is TGTGCCAGCAGCTCAATAATGGCGGGAATATCCTACGAGCAGTACTTC. Its protein product is CASSSIMAGISYEQYF.